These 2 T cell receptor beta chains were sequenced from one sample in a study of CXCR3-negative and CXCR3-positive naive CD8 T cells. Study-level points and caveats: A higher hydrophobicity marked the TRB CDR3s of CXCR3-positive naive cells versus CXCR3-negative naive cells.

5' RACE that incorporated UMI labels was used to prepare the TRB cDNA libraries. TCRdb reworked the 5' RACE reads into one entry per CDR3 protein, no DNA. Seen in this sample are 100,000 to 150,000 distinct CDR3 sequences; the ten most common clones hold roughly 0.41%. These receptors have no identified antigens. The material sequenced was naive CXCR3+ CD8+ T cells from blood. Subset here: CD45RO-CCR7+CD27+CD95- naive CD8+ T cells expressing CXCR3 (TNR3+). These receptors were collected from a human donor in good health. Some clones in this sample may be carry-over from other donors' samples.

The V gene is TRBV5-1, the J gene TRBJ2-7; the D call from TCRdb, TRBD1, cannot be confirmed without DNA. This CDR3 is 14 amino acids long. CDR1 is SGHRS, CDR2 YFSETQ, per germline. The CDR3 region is CASSFEGGAAEQYF. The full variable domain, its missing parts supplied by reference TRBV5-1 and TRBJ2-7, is KAGVTQTPRYLIKTRGQQVTLSCSPISGHRSVSWYQQTPGQGLQFLFEYFSETQRNKGNFPGRFSGRQFSNSRSEMNVSTLELGDSALYLCASSFEGGAAEQYFGPGTRLTVT.

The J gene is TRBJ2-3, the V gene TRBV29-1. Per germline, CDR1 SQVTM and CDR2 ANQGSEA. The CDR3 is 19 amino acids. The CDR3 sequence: CSVEGGMGISGISTDTQYF.